This T cell receptor beta chain was captured in a study of blood T cells in healthy people across ages. Regarding the study as a whole: Estimates based on one million T cells were treated as lower bounds. CMV status of donors was not determined, possibly confounding expanded clonotype changes.

Alongside a J-beta primer mix, a sample-barcoded 5' primer served in a second PCR lasting roughly 7 to 11 cycles. All cDNA molecules were each tagged by a template-switch adaptor with 12 random nucleotides. TCRdb re-analysed the 5' RACE reads in MiXCR, keeping a single row per CDR3 protein. Here the sample spans 1.5 million to 1.9 million distinct CDR3 sequences, less than 45% being singletons. In the case of this clonotype: Its cognate antigen is unknown.

CDR3 length: 14 residues. Between the trimmed V and J ends, which lost 6 bases and 4 bases, there was a span of 14 bases. The germline V gene encodes CDR1 SNHLY and CDR2 FYNNEI. This TCR was recovered from a woman younger than 30 in good health. The chain combines TRBV2 with TRBJ2-3; D unresolved. Sequencing was performed on blood. The CDR3 region has the DNA TGTGCCAGCAGGGCCGAGGCGATTTCAGATACGCAGTATTTT. Translation gives CASRAEAISDTQYF.